This record covers a single T cell receptor (beta chain). Its binding antigen is unknown. These data come from a study of cytomegalovirus exposure and HLA in healthy donors listed by TCRdb under 2017. The study in broad terms: In an earlier analysis of approximately 640 of the donors, around 300 Gb of sequence data and 90 million to 120 million unique TCR beta sequences from about 190 million T cells were reported. Using immunosequencing, the study profiled T cell repertoires from fewer than 850 subjects and related those repertoires to cytomegalovirus serostatus. About 5 DR-DQ haplotypes were handled as single units for association and clustering, since linkage in the cohort was strong. A later genetic analysis took genome-wide SNP genotypes for 398 of the 666 donors and used that subset as a discovery cohort. Typing coverage varied by locus: roughly 629-640 donors for A, B, C, DRB1 and DQB1; 500 to 550 for DQA1; more than 600 for DPA1; fewer than 480 for DPB1. An earlier analysis of more than 450 of the donors used high-throughput TCR beta sequencing to judge whether each TCR beta V gene segment behaved as functional or pseudogenic. A separate validation cohort of approximately 120 different subjects was used in addition to the approximately 700-subject first cohort. Both class I and class II loci were covered by HLA typing, at four-digit resolution. Roughly 300 gigabases of sequencing data and approximately 85 million unique TCR sequences were included in an early release covering roughly 600 HLA-typed donors. To study patterns of TCR occurrence, a later analysis re-analyzed previously published TCR beta repertoires from around 670 donors and added high-resolution HLA genotyping. Donor age, sex, ethnicity and CMV serostatus were collected together with the repertoire data. The study was designed to test whether signatures of past pathogen exposure could be identified by cataloging public T cell receptors. Of the roughly 390 genotyped donors, roughly 80% fell in the genetic ancestry cluster associated with self-reported Caucasian donors. All discovery cohort repertoires had been generated using a single sequencing platform. In the later analysis, no new phenotypic data were used to find candidate immune exposures; instead, reliance was placed on TCR beta sequences and their occurrence across donors. High-throughput TCR immunosequencing, statistical association of individual TCRs with disease status, and machine learning were combined to predict cytomegalovirus infection status. Across around 400 genotyped donors of the cohort, an average of approximately 240,000 unique TCR beta nucleotide sequences per donor were sequenced, and 15% to 20% of those sequences were non-productive.

In the germline V gene, CDR1 corresponds to MNHNS and CDR2 to SASEGT. V lost 5 bases and J lost 0 bases; the stretch between them is 4 bases long. The CDR3, from cysteine to phenylalanine, totals 12 residues. The retained sequence is limited to the CDR3, 36 bases, with the frame set at the first base. Broad study findings and their caveats: Some IMGT-functional V segments, including TRBV6-2 and TRBV6-3, could not be told apart with the 87-base-pair reads, so those segments were excluded. Across donors, most TCR sequences were observed very rarely, whereas some public TCRs were present in many individuals. According to a later analysis, parvovirus B19, influenza, CMV and Epstein-Barr virus appeared linked to several top co-occurrence clusters. A total of fewer than 200 TCR beta chains were listed by the study as associated with cytomegalovirus. A further reported finding was that TCR beta sequences accurately predicted the HLA-A and HLA-B alleles for most subjects in the first cohort. According to a later analysis, TCR association rates differed among HLA loci, with DRB1 alleles showing the most associated TCRs and HLA-C alleles showing the fewest. Assigning TCR associations to individual alleles was difficult when HLA alleles, especially DR and DQ, strongly co-occurred. In vitro tests confirmed that a few of the cytomegalovirus-associated TCR beta chains recognize cytomegalovirus antigens. This cohort had only TCR beta chains sequenced, and the lack of alpha or paired-chain data limited which features could be detected. A cluster of highly shared sequence variants was judged likely to represent a technical artifact of the sequencing pipeline. Linkage disequilibrium might explain the correlated functional status among segregating V segments, but an unknown experimental factor could not be ruled out. At a false discovery rate of 0.05, a later analysis linked about 17,000 TCR beta sequences to specific HLA alleles. Because counts were too low, about 15 rarely observed V segments, including chromosome 9 orphons, were left out of the earlier analysis of several hundred of the donors. Compared with equally common non-associated chains, HLA-associated TCR beta chains in a later analysis were more clonally expanded and had lower generation probabilities. In an earlier analysis of approximately 590 of the donors, most TCR beta V segments were observed in productive rearrangements about 90% or about 30% of the time, broadly matching IMGT annotations. Compared with the approximately 670-donor mean, donors in an Asian-associated ancestry cluster had fewer N-insertions in productive TCRs, according to a later genetic analysis. In a later analysis, most CMV-associated TCR beta chains were found to appear HLA-restricted, with HLA associations seemingly driven largely by CMV exposure. Because HLA typing was unavailable for some donors at each locus, only the typed subset was used in association tests. In a later genetic analysis, a missense DCLRE1C variant was associated with V-gene and J-gene trimming of TCR beta chains, and the association was replicated in an independent cohort. The only immune exposure information available for the cohort was CMV serostatus. In both the original and validation cohorts, the classifier was reported to diagnose cytomegalovirus status with high specificity and sensitivity. The authors suggested that the approach could potentially be generalized to other disease states and immunological phenotypes. Roughly uniform sequencing depth across donors was assumed in presence/absence analyses, although this assumption may not hold.

The cohort was made up of approximately 700 healthy bone marrow donors. Cohort members were all nominally healthy when sampled, although unrecorded immune exposures were likely present. The donor was CMV seronegative and belonged to the group of approximately 320 seronegative cohort members. A peripheral blood sample was collected from each donor, and TCR beta sequencing was performed on peripheral blood mononuclear cells. The Qiagen DNeasy Blood Extraction Kit was used to extract genomic DNA from the blood cell samples. The method was the immunoSEQ multiplex PCR assay. A mixture of 60 forward primers for TCR Vbeta segments and 13 reverse primers for TCR Jbeta segments was used in the multiplex PCR. The CDR3 region of rearranged TCR beta genes was amplified from genomic DNA with a multiplex PCR assay. On the Illumina HiSeq System, the amplified TCR beta libraries were sequenced as 87-base-pair reads. The published analysis was carried out like this. A later analysis tallied around 80 million unique TCR beta chains across the 666 repertoires, and some 12 million of those chains were shared by two or more donors. Raw reads were error-corrected and collapsed into unique sequences with a nearest-neighbor algorithm that merged closely related sequences to remove PCR and sequencing errors. Alignment of CDR3 sequences to IMGT reference sequences was used to assign V, D and J gene segments. For a sequence to be retained, a match of at least six nucleotides was required to both a V gene segment and a J gene segment. A rearrangement was called productive if the CDR3 had no stop codons and remained in frame with V and J, and every other rearrangement was called non-productive. CDR3 was defined according to IMGT convention as the region running from the second conserved V-encoded cysteine to the conserved J-encoded phenylalanine. Sequences without an unambiguous match to a single V gene segment were excluded from the earlier analysis of about 600 of the donors. In an earlier analysis of approximately 560 of the donors, a V segment was called functional when productive rearrangements were above 56.7%, and segregating when the standard deviation between donors exceeded 5%. A statistical classification framework was built to diagnose cytomegalovirus status from the catalog of TCR beta chain sequences. In a later analysis, TCR nucleotide sequences were compared against IMGT/GENE-DB human TR gene sequences so that V and J genes could be assigned. Using the TCRdist pipeline, a later analysis assigned CDR3 sequences along with most-parsimonious VDJ recombination scenarios. In a later analysis, every TCR beta chain was defined by the combination of its CDR3 amino acid sequence and its V-gene family, and reads without a unique V-gene family were dropped. As a way to deal with suspected cross-contamination and a sequencing artifact, a later analysis dropped 500 to 700 nucleotide sequences that were highly shared and had low generation probability. In a later analysis, a clonal expansion index for each public chain was calculated from normalized within-repertoire ranks of inferred template counts. In a later analysis, generation probabilities were computed with a VDJ recombination model fitted to out-of-frame rearrangements, and the resulting probabilities were checked against IGoR. In a later analysis, TCR-TCR, TCR-HLA and TCR-CMV co-occurrence was scored with hypergeometric tests, and a repertoire-size bias correction was applied to TCR pairs. False discovery rates were estimated in a later analysis by permuting HLA or CMV assignments 20 times. In a later analysis, co-occurring TCRs were grouped with DBSCAN, and TCRdist sequence similarity was added when clustering was performed within HLA-allele-positive subsets. Repertoires with fewer than 30,000 or more than 120,000 public chains, plus five repertoires with anomalous nucleotide sharing, were excluded from co-occurrence clustering. TCRdb's version of the immuneACCESS table is confined to in-frame rearrangements and falls short of the full clone set. An unresolved V gene accounts for under half of the shortfall where checked; the remainder is of unknown origin. D and trimming come from the DNA, and the V and J calls and clone size come from that table. This sample's table carries around 100,000 clones. The ten largest clones represent about 3% of the sample.

This clonotype originated in a man in his forties in good health and CMV-seronegative. The sample consisted of PBMCs. In this chain, TRBV6-1 is recombined with TRBJ1-1; the D segment cannot be called with confidence. The CDR3: CASSQLNTEAFF. The DNA sequence is as follows: TGTGCCAGCAGTCAATTGAACACTGAAGCTTTCTTT.